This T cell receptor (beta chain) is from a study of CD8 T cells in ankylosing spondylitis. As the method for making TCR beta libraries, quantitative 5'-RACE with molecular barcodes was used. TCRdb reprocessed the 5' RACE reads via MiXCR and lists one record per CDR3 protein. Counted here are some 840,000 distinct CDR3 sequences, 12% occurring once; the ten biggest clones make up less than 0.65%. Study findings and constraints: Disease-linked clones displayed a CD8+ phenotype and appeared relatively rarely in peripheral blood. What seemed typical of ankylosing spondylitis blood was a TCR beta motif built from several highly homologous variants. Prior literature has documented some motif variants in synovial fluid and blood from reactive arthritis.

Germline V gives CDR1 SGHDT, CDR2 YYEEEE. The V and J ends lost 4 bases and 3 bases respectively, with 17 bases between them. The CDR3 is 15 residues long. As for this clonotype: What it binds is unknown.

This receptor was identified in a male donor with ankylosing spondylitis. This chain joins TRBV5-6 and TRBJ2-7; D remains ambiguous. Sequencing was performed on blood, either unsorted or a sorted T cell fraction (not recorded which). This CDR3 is CASSPVPDDDYEQYF. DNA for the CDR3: TGTGCCAGCAGCCCGGTCCCTGACGATGACTACGAGCAGTACTTC.